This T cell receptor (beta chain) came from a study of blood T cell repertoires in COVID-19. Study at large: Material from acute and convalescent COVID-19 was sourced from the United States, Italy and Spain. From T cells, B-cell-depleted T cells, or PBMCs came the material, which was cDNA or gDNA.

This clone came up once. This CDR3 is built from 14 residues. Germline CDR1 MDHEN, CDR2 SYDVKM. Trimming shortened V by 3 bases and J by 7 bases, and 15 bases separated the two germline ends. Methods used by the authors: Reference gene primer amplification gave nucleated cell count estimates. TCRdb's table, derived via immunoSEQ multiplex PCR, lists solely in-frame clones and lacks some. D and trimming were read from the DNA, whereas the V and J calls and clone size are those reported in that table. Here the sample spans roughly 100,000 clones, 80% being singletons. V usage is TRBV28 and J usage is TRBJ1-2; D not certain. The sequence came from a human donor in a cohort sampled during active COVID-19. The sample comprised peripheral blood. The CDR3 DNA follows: TGTGCCAGCAGTTTCTCAGGTGGAGGAGGTGGCTACACCTTC. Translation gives CASSFSGGGGGYTF.